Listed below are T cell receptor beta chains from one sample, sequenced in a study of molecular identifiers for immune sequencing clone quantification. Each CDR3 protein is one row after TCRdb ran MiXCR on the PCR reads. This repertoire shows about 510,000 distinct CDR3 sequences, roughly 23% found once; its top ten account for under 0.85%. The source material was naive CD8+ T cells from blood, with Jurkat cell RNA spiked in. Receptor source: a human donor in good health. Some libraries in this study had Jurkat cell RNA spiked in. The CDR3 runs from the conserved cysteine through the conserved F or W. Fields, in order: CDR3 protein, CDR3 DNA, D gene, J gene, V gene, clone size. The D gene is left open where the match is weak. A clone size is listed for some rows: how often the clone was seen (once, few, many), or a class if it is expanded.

CASSLLPDAYEQYF,TGTGCCAGCAGTTTACTCCCAGATGCCTACGAGCAGTACTTC,-,TRBJ2-7,TRBV28,-
CASSYSQGVGEQYF,TGTGCCAGCAGCTATTCTCAGGGGGTGGGAGAGCAGTACTTC,TRBD1,TRBJ2-7,TRBV7-9,-
CARSGRGYTF,TGTGCCAGGAGCGGAAGGGGCTACACCTTC,-,TRBJ1-2,TRBV5-8,many
CASSFPQPPTYNEQFF,TGTGCCAGCAGTTTCCCTCAGCCCCCTACTTACAATGAGCAGTTCTTC,-,TRBJ2-1,TRBV28,-
CAISESARGPGATF,TGTGCCATCAGTGAGTCCGCCAGGGGACCCGGCGCCACCTTC,-,TRBJ1-2,TRBV10-3,-
CASSYFDGNEQFF,TGTGCCAGCAGTTACTTTGACGGCAATGAGCAGTTCTTC,-,TRBJ2-1,TRBV6-2/TRBV6-3,-
CASSYQGASNYGYTF,TGTGCCAGCAGTTACCAGGGGGCTTCGAACTATGGCTACACCTTC,TRBD1,TRBJ1-2,TRBV27,few
CASTLPTGGSDEQFF,TGTGCCAGCACCCTCCCCACGGGAGGGTCGGATGAGCAGTTCTTC,TRBD2,TRBJ2-1,TRBV9,few
CASSNPSGNSYEQYF,TGTGCCAGCAGCAACCCTAGCGGGAACTCCTACGAGCAGTACTTC,TRBD2,TRBJ2-7,TRBV5-4,few
CASSYLTGYEQYF,TGTGCCAGCAGTTACCTTACAGGGTACGAGCAGTACTTC,-,TRBJ2-7,TRBV6-2/TRBV6-3,many
CASSKAGTTVVGDTQYF,TGTGCCAGCAGCAAAGCCGGGACTACCGTGGTTGGAGATACGCAGTATTTT,TRBD2,TRBJ2-3,TRBV6-5,-
CSVSDRAFRFF,TGCAGCGTTTCAGACAGGGCTTTTCGGTTCTTC,TRBD1,TRBJ2-1,TRBV29-1,many
CASSPKEPDRGLTDTQYF,TGTGCCAGCAGTCCAAAAGAGCCGGACAGGGGACTCACAGATACGCAGTATTTT,TRBD1,TRBJ2-3,TRBV7-6,many
CASSWTVSGANVLTF,TGTGCCAGCAGTTGGACAGTCTCTGGGGCCAACGTCCTGACTTTC,-,TRBJ2-6,TRBV12-3/TRBV12-4,many
CASSLISGPKPNEQFF,TGTGCCAGCAGCTTAATTAGCGGGCCAAAGCCCAATGAGCAGTTCTTC,TRBD2,TRBJ2-1,TRBV7-2,many
CAIMQGASSGNTIYF,TGTGCCATCATGCAGGGGGCAAGCTCTGGAAACACCATATATTTT,TRBD1,TRBJ1-3,TRBV10-3,-
CASSSAGGPNTGELFF,TGTGCCAGCAGTTCAGCGGGGGGGCCCAACACCGGGGAGCTGTTTTTT,TRBD2,TRBJ2-2,TRBV6-5,-
CASSTTFTDTQYF,TGTGCCAGCAGCACAACCTTCACAGATACGCAGTATTTT,-,TRBJ2-3,TRBV12-3/TRBV12-4,many
CSASVSLAGVLGAQYF,TGCAGTGCTAGTGTTTCACTAGCGGGAGTTTTGGGTGCGCAGTATTTT,TRBD2,TRBJ2-3,TRBV20-1,-
CASSLSTPGTLGAFF,TGTGCCAGCAGCTTGAGTACGCCAGGTACCCTTGGAGCTTTCTTT,-,TRBJ1-1,TRBV5-4,many
CASSLESDRGEAFF,TGTGCCAGCAGCTTAGAGTCCGACAGGGGCGAAGCTTTCTTT,TRBD1,TRBJ1-1,TRBV7-9,-
CSARDYSSGELFF,TGCAGTGCTAGAGATTACAGCTCCGGGGAGCTGTTTTTT,-,TRBJ2-2,TRBV20-1,few